This TCR beta chain was sequenced in a study of blood T cell repertoires in COVID-19. This CDR3 region has 15 residues. The J segment lost 4 bases and the V segment lost 0 bases, leaving 1 base of the junction unmatched. Germline CDR1 SGDLS, CDR2 YYNGEE. Data came from immunoSEQ multiplex PCR; TCRdb stores just in-frame clones and leaves some out. This table holds about 170,000 clones, roughly 87% found once. The chain couples TRBV9 to TRBJ2-5, with TRBD2 matching over 12 bases. The TCR sequence derives from a human donor with acute COVID-19. The donor label of this sample is uncertain. Input material: PBMCs or T cells enriched from blood (not recorded which). As DNA, the CDR3 is TGTGCCAGCAGCGTAGGGGGACTAGCGGGAGAGACCCAGTACTTC. This sequence encodes CASSVGGLAGETQYF.